These T cell receptor beta chains were read from a single sample in a study of vaccination effects on CD4 cells after COVID-19. Their antigens remain unidentified. Here immunoSEQ multiplex PCR was the method, and the copy in TCRdb shows in-frame clones only, minus some. Of 35,000 to 40,000 clones in the sample, approximately 72% were seen once. Sequenced material: CD4+ T cells from PBMCs cultured without peptide, taken before COVID-19 vaccination. The receptors come from a human donor who received a COVID-19 vaccine. The conserved cysteine and the conserved F or W are not part of the CDR3 here.

v_call,j_call,cdr3_aa
TRBV2,TRBJ1-1,ASSESSIGQGGTEAF
TRBV19,TRBJ2-6,ASSKDRGGYSGANVLT
TRBV5-8,TRBJ2-5,ASSLYNSMETQY
TRBV6-5,TRBJ1-5,ASSRGASQPQH
TRBV10-2,TRBJ2-1,ASVLDFSGRGNEQF
TRBV27,TRBJ2-3,ASSHRLLADLTDTQY
TRBV6-1,TRBJ2-2,ASSEVGGDGELF
TRBV18,TRBJ1-6,ASSPGPDSPLH
TRBV6-5,TRBJ1-6,AGAGTAINSPLH
TRBV3-1/TRBV3-2,TRBJ1-2,ASSQREYGYT
TRBV5-6,TRBJ2-6,ASSSLRGTGANVLT
TRBV3-1/TRBV3-2,TRBJ1-1,ASSPGAELATEAF
TRBV6-2/TRBV6-3,TRBJ2-1,ASSNNQQF
TRBV7-9,TRBJ2-2,ASSQMGGDNTGELF
TRBV7-6,TRBJ1-3,ASSLEAGRGNTIY
TRBV4-1,TRBJ2-2,ASSQDPGLAGSRVTGELF
TRBV7-3,TRBJ1-3,ARKALQGIGNTIY
TRBV4-2,TRBJ2-2,ASSPGLAGGGELF
TRBV4-1,TRBJ2-3,ASSQQGTDTQY
TRBV29-1,TRBJ1-5,SVEGGPDQPQH